This T cell receptor beta chain emerged from a study of PD-1 blockade in classical Hodgkin lymphoma. Study-wide background: Nivolumab was administered to patients intravenously at 3 mg/kg every 2 weeks.

Exposure to brentuximab vedotin varied, and each patient had relapsed following autologous stem cell transplantation. The study, taken as a whole, reports: Initiation of nivolumab under 1 year after ASCT led to exclusion of patients. Reports indicated that newly diagnosed patients had lower baseline TCR diversity than healthy donors did. Researchers reported that CD4+ TCR diversity, though not CD8+, rose significantly by C4D1.

The method was immunoSEQ multiplex PCR; TCRdb's version includes in-frame clones alone and lacks a portion of them. This table holds some 62,000 clones, about 91% found once. The germline V gene has CDR1 SGDLS and CDR2 YYNGEE. This CDR3 has 14 amino acids. Deletions cut 2 bases from V and 1 base from J, with 9 bases between. For this clone: Its target is unknown.

This TCR was recovered from a human donor with classical Hodgkin lymphoma. This rearrangement joins TRBV9 to TRBJ1-2, with D possibly matching TRBD1 (6 bases). Specimen: peripheral blood mononuclear cells (PBMCs), collected at baseline. DNA of the CDR3: TGTGCCAGCAGCGTCGGCAGGGGTAACTATGGCTACACCTTC. Translation gives CASSVGRGNYGYTF.